Each of the 14 T cell receptor beta chains below was sequenced from the same sample in a study of blood T cell repertoires in COVID-19. Here immunoSEQ multiplex PCR was the method, and the copy in TCRdb shows in-frame clones only, minus some. The sample lists some 97,000 clones, 70% to 90% occurring once. The sequenced sample consisted of peripheral blood. Source of these receptors: a human donor in a cohort sampled during active COVID-19.

The chain combines TRBV21-1 with TRBJ1-5. TRBV21-1 is designated a pseudogene. This CDR3 has 16 amino acids. The DNA of the CDR3 is TGTGCCAGCAGCAAAGTTTGGGGGGGTAGCAATCAGCCCCAGCATTTT. This codes for CASSKVWGGSNQPQHF.

CDR3 residues: CASSLQGGHNSPLHF. CDR3 DNA sequence: TGTGCCAGCAGCCTCCAGGGCGGCCATAATTCACCCCTCCACTTT. This chain links TRBV7-2 with TRBJ1-6, with TRBD1 as a possible D gene (5 bases). The germline V gene encodes CDR1 SGHTA and CDR2 FQGNSA. Trimming shortened V by 5 bases and J by 5 bases, and 13 bases separated the two germline ends. CDR3 length equals 15 residues.

This clone was counted only a few times. The V gene is TRBV7-9, the J gene TRBJ1-6; D is ambiguous. Between the trimmed V and J ends, which lost 8 bases and 3 bases, there was a span of 8 bases. CDR3 length: 13 residues. CDR1 and CDR2 (germline): SEHNR, FQNEAQ (reference sequence). DNA for the CDR3: TGTGCCAGCGCCGGAGTCTATAATTCACCCCTCCACTTT. Its protein is CASAGVYNSPLHF.

The chain is built from TRBV6-2 or TRBV6-3 and TRBJ2-1; TRBD2 matches at 8 bases. Per germline, CDR1 MNHEY and CDR2 SVGEGT. This CDR3 contains 16 residues. The V gene end was trimmed by 5 bases and the J gene end by 8 bases; junction bases not matched to a gene: 14. This CDR3 is CASSDAGTRGGDEQFF. CDR3 coding DNA: TGTGCCAGCAGTGATGCCGGGACTAGGGGCGGGGATGAGCAGTTCTTC.

This chain links TRBV7-9 with TRBJ1-2; D remains unclear. This CDR3 has 13 amino acids. Germline CDR1 reads SEHNR; CDR2 reads FQNEAQ (reference sequence). The V and J ends lost 5 bases and 4 bases respectively, with 11 bases between them. For the CDR3, the DNA is TGTGCCAGCAGCGTCCTTGAGAGCTATGGCTACACCTTC. It encodes CASSVLESYGYTF.

Written as DNA, the CDR3 is TGTGCCAGCACCGTGAGGGTACCTGGAAACACCATATATTTT. This encodes CASTVRVPGNTIYF. The chain joins TRBV21-1 to TRBJ1-3. TRBV21-1 is described as a pseudogene. There are 14 residues in the CDR3.

This clone appeared a few times. The rearrangement uses TRBV7-8 and TRBJ2-1; 12 bases are a match to TRBD2. Per germline, CDR1 SGHVS and CDR2 FQNEAQ. The CDR3 runs to 17 residues. V lost 5 bases and J lost 6; bases outside the gene matches: 11. The CDR3 protein is CASSRPTTSGRSNEQFF. The CDR3 region has the DNA TGTGCCAGCAGCCGCCCGACTACTAGCGGGAGGTCCAATGAGCAGTTCTTC.

The gene calls are TRBV7-9 and TRBJ2-7, with 7 bases aligning to TRBD1. Trimming took 5 bases from V and 2 from J; bases not matched to a gene: 9. CDR3 length: 15 amino acids. The germline CDR1 and CDR2 sequences are SEHNR and FQNEAQ (reference sequence). In DNA, the CDR3 is TGTGCCAGCAGCAATACAGGGGTCTCCGCCTACGAGCAGTACTTC. This gives the protein CASSNTGVSAYEQYF.

The chain recombines TRBV18 with TRBJ2-5, with 11 bases that match TRBD2. This CDR3 spans 18 amino acids. With 3 bases clipped from V and 0 bases from J, the junction kept 9 bases outside the gene matches. CDR1 and CDR2 (germline): KGHSH, LQKENI. This chain's CDR3 is CASSPDLTSGAYQETQYF. DNA of the CDR3: TGTGCCAGCTCACCCGATCTGACTAGCGGGGCCTACCAAGAGACCCAGTACTTC.

The chain couples TRBV18 to TRBJ2-1, with unresolved D. V lost 5 bases to trimming and J lost 6 bases, with 14 bases between them. From germline, CDR1 is KGHSH and CDR2 LQKENI. CDR3 length: 14 amino acids. In nucleotides, the CDR3 is TGTGCCAGCTCATTGACTCTCGGCAGCAATGAGCAGTTCTTC. Amino acids: CASSLTLGSNEQFF.

This clone was found once. The chain uses TRBV7-2 and TRBJ2-3; D is ambiguous. The germline V and J ends were trimmed by 3 bases and 0 bases, with 10 bases remaining between them. The CDR3 is 15 residues long. The germline V gene encodes CDR1 SGHTA and CDR2 FQGNSA. Written as DNA, the CDR3 is TGTGCCAGCAGCTTTAGTCAGGCTAGCACAGATACGCAGTATTTT. As protein: CASSFSQASTDTQYF.

The chain combines TRBV6-2 or TRBV6-3 with TRBJ1-2; D possibly corresponds to TRBD1 (6 bases). The CDR3 runs to 15 residues. V was shortened by 0 bases and J by 4 bases, with 12 bases between the two germline ends. Germline loops: CDR1 MNHEY, CDR2 SVGEGT. CDR3 DNA: TGTGCCAGCAGTTACTCGGGGGGGCAGAGCTATGGCTACACCTTC. Its protein product is CASSYSGGQSYGYTF.

This chain links TRBV18 with TRBJ1-6, with D possibly TRBD1 on 5 matching bases. The CDR3 has 14 residues. Germline CDR1 KGHSH, CDR2 LQKENI. Deletions cut 3 bases from V and 6 bases from J, with 9 bases between. The CDR3: CASSPGLANSPLHF. CDR3 coding DNA: TGTGCCAGCTCACCGGGGCTGGCTAATTCACCCCTCCACTTT. The complete variable domain, with remaining parts taken from reference TRBV18 and TRBJ1-6, reads NAGVMQNPRHLVRRRGQEARLRCSPMKGHSHVYWYRQLPEEGLKFMVYLQKENIIDESGMPKERFSAEFPKEGPSILRIQQVVRGDSAAYFCASSPGLANSPLHFGNGTRLTVT.

The V and J genes are TRBV11-2 and TRBJ2-3; 7 positions agree with TRBD1. The germline V gene has CDR1 SGHAT and CDR2 FQNNGV. Unmatched junction bases numbered 3, after V lost 3 bases and J lost 6 bases. CDR3 length: 13 amino acids. In nucleotides, the CDR3 is TGTGCCAGCAGCTTGACAGGGATTGATACGCAGTATTTT. Protein: CASSLTGIDTQYF.